Listed below are T cell receptor beta chains from one sample, sequenced in a study of cytomegalovirus exposure and HLA in healthy donors. Method: immunoSEQ multiplex PCR; TCRdb's copy keeps in-frame clones and lacks some. The data contain some 100,000 clones, 88% of them singletons. The sample taken for sequencing was PBMCs. The receptors here all came from a man aged 18-30 years in good health and CMV-seronegative. CDR3s include the opening cysteine and the closing phenylalanine or tryptophan. A D gene is named only where the DNA matches it firmly. Only some rows state a clone size, as once, few, many or a class for expanded clones.

>.|.|TRBJ1-2|TRBV27
CASSGDSYGYTF
TGTGCCAGCAGTGGCGACAGCTATGGCTACACCTTC
>TRBD1|.|TRBJ1-1|TRBV10-3
CAISPGTGVAEAFF
TGTGCCATCAGTCCCGGGACAGGGGTGGCTGAAGCTTTCTTT
>TRBD1|few|TRBJ2-7|TRBV19
CASSIGDRDYEQYF
TGTGCCAGTAGTATCGGGGACAGGGACTACGAGCAGTACTTC
>TRBD1|.|TRBJ1-2|TRBV28
CASRTGTAGYGYTF
TGTGCCAGCAGAACCGGGACAGCCGGCTATGGCTACACCTTC
>.|.|TRBJ2-5|TRBV20-1
CSARDRETQYF
TGCAGTGCTAGAGACAGAGAGACCCAGTACTTC
>.|few|TRBJ2-2|TRBV7-2
CASSLGDTGELFF
TGTGCCAGCAGCTTAGGAGACACCGGGGAGCTGTTTTTT
>.|.|TRBJ1-2|TRBV11-3
CASSSRGGVYGYTF
TGTGCCAGCAGCTCCCGTGGGGGGGTCTATGGCTACACCTTC
>TRBD1|.|TRBJ2-2|TRBV4-1
CASSQRGGATGELFF
TGCGCCAGCAGCCAGAGAGGGGGCGCAACCGGGGAGCTGTTTTTT
>TRBD2|.|TRBJ2-3|TRBV19
CASSLGTSSDTQYF
TGTGCCAGTAGCCTAGGGACTAGCTCCGATACGCAGTATTTT
>TRBD2|.|TRBJ2-7|TRBV5-4
CASSYLDTTSGLEVGYEQYF
TGTGCCAGCAGCTACCTCGACACGACTAGCGGGTTAGAAGTGGGGTACGAGCAGTACTTC
>TRBD1|.|TRBJ2-7|TRBV5-1
CASTLAWWERQGHSYEQYF
TGCGCCAGCACCCTAGCTTGGTGGGAAAGACAGGGTCACTCCTACGAGCAGTACTTC
>TRBD1|.|TRBJ2-1|TRBV5-4
CASLSWGQGPDEQFF
TGTGCCAGCTTGTCATGGGGACAGGGGCCGGATGAGCAGTTCTTC
>.|.|TRBJ1-2|TRBV6-6
CASSSDFVGYTF
TGTGCCAGCAGTTCGGACTTCGTTGGCTACACCTTC
>.|.|TRBJ1-1|TRBV18
CASSPRGGGNTEAFF
TGTGCCAGCTCACCCCGGGGAGGGGGGAACACTGAAGCTTTCTTT
>.|.|TRBJ1-2|TRBV6-1
CASSYTGGYTF
TGTGCCAGCAGTTACACAGGTGGCTACACCTTC
>TRBD1|.|TRBJ1-4|TRBV18
CASSSRQGMGEKLFF
TGTGCCAGCTCAAGCCGACAGGGGATGGGGGAAAAACTGTTTTTT
>.|.|TRBJ2-7|TRBV4-3
CASSQDSRDEQYF
TGCGCCAGCAGCCAAGATTCCAGGGACGAGCAGTACTTC
>.|few|TRBJ1-6|TRBV30
CAWSEDRGSPLHF
TGTGCCTGGAGTGAGGACAGAGGTTCACCCCTCCACTTT